These 14 T cell receptor beta chains originate from one sample sequenced in a study of spatial heterogeneity in lung cancer. Time point meaning: blood at routine non-recurrence follow-up after resection. Using its own MiXCR run on the 5' RACE reads, TCRdb lists one record per CDR3 protein. This sample yields more than 40,000 distinct CDR3 sequences, of which approximately 22% are seen a single time; less than 9% belongs to the top ten. This specimen was PBMCs, taken at follow-up. These receptors all come from a female donor with early-stage non-small cell lung cancer.

This clonotype is termed medium-sized. The chain recombines TRBV7-2 with TRBJ2-5; TRBD1 aligns across 9 bases. Germline V gene data show CDR1 as SGHTA and CDR2 as FQGNSA. The CDR3 runs 13 residues. Trimming removed 5 bases from V and 3 bases from J; junction bases left unmatched: 1. The CDR3 here is CASSRDREETQYF. The CDR3 nucleotides read TGTGCCAGCAGCCGGGACAGGGAAGAGACCCAGTACTTC.

This clonotype was observed many times. The V call is TRBV27, the J call TRBJ2-7, with TRBD1 identical over 10 bases. V shed 5 bases, J shed 5 bases, and the junction held 9 bases outside the gene matches. CDR1 MNHEY and CDR2 SMNVEV come from the germline V gene (reference sequence). This CDR3 has 15 amino acids. Here the CDR3 DNA reads TGTGCCAGCAGTGATCCGGGACAGGGGTCTGACGAGCAGTACTTC. Translating it yields CASSDPGQGSDEQYF.

The table lists this clonotype with a few counts. The chain uses TRBV11-1 and TRBJ1-1; D ambiguous. Germline CDR1 is SGHAT and CDR2 is FQDESV (reference sequence). Deletions cut 1 base from V and 1 base from J, with 7 bases between. CDR3 length equals 14 residues. The CDR3 nucleotides are TGTGCCAGCAGCTTAGACAGAACGAACACTGAAGCTTTCTTT. It is translated as CASSLDRTNTEAFF.

The chain joins TRBV5-8 to TRBJ1-2; TRBD1 agrees at 9 bases. CDR1 and CDR2 (germline): SGHTS, YDEGEE. CDR3 length: 16 amino acids. Germline trimming cut 5 bases from V and 4 bases from J; bases unmatched to any gene: 12. The CDR3 DNA reads TGTGCCAGCAGTCATACCGGGACAGGGTCAAGCTATGGCTACACCTTC. Its protein product is CASSHTGTGSSYGYTF.

The chain links TRBV28 to TRBJ2-1; a weak D match, TRBD1 (6 bases). This CDR3 is built from 15 residues. Looked up from germline, CDR1 is MDHEN and CDR2 is SYDVKM. The germline V and J ends were trimmed by 1 base and 6 bases, with 13 bases remaining between them. CDR3 bases: TGTGCCAGCAGTTTATTAGGGGGACCCCTCAATGAGCAGTTCTTC. Translation gives CASSLLGGPLNEQFF.

In its sample, this clonotype was seen many times. The CDR3 DNA reads as TGCGCCAGCAGCTCTCATTTCACAGATACGCAGTATTTT. Translation: CASSSHFTDTQYF. The V and J genes are TRBV5-1 and TRBJ2-3; D call uncertain. CDR1 and CDR2 from the germline V gene are SGHRS and YFSETQ. V lost 3 bases to trimming and J lost 2 bases, with 7 bases between them. The CDR3 is made up of 13 amino acids.

This clonotype was detected many times. This chain uses TRBV4-2 with TRBJ1-1; maybe TRBD1 (6 bases). This CDR3 comprises 18 residues. Germline values: CDR1 LGHNA, CDR2 YNFKEQ. V shed 4 bases and J shed 1 base, with 22 bases lying between them. The CDR3 sequence is CASSLPEGGGHKNTEAFF. The CDR3, as DNA: TGTGCCAGCAGCCTCCCGGAAGGAGGGGGACACAAGAACACTGAAGCTTTCTTT.

This chain links TRBV6-6 with TRBJ1-2, with a tentative D call TRBD1 (6 bases). The CDR3 has 15 residues. The V end lost 5 bases, the J end lost 3 bases, and 16 bases lay between the germline ends. CDR1 and CDR2 (germline): MNHNY, SVGAGI (reference sequence). The CDR3 is CASSLTLQGDYGYTF. CDR3 in DNA: TGTGCCAGCAGTCTAACCCTACAGGGTGACTATGGCTACACCTTC.

V and J are TRBV12-3 or TRBV12-4 and TRBJ1-1; unclear D gene. V lost 6 bases to trimming and J lost 7 bases, with 18 bases between them. This CDR3 has 14 residues. In DNA form, the CDR3 reads TGTGCCAGCAGGCAAACAATCCGGGCCTTTGAAGCTTTCTTT. Its protein is CASRQTIRAFEAFF.

This clonotype was observed many times. The V and J genes are TRBV6-2 or TRBV6-3 and TRBJ2-2; D is unclear. In germline, CDR1 is MNHEY, CDR2 SVGEGT. Trimming took 3 bases from V and 3 from J, leaving 5 bases between them. The CDR3 extends over 13 amino acids. The CDR3 DNA reads TGTGCCAGCAGTTATATGCACACCGGGGAGCTGTTTTTT. Its protein product is CASSYMHTGELFF.

This clonotype occurred many times. The rearrangement uses TRBV3-1 and TRBJ2-6, with TRBD1 as a possible D gene (5 bases). The V and J ends lost 5 bases and 2 bases respectively, with 22 bases between them. The CDR3 runs to 19 residues. CDR1 and CDR2 (germline): LGHDT, YNNKEL (reference sequence). CDR3 protein: CASSLARETILAGANVLTF. The CDR3 bases are TGTGCCAGCAGCTTAGCCAGGGAAACCATCCTGGCTGGGGCCAACGTCCTGACTTTC.

The chain joins TRBV6-5 to TRBJ2-5; D is perhaps TRBD2 (7 bases). Germline V lookup: CDR1 MNHEY, CDR2 SVGAGI. Trimming removed 6 bases from V and 2 bases from J, with 13 bases in between. CDR3 length: 14 residues. The chain's CDR3 is CASSKRGGQETQYF. CDR3 DNA: TGTGCCAGCAGCAAGAGGGGGGGGCAAGAGACCCAGTACTTC.

The chain couples TRBV12-3 or TRBV12-4 to TRBJ1-2; D uncertain. This CDR3 contains 13 residues. Trimming removed 3 bases at V and 0 bases at J, with 5 bases between. The CDR3 sequence: CASSLQSNYGYTF. In nucleotides, the CDR3 is TGTGCCAGCAGTTTGCAGTCTAACTATGGCTACACCTTC.

This clonotype was seen a handful of times. V and J are TRBV12-3 or TRBV12-4 and TRBJ2-1; the D is unclear. V was cut by 6 bases and J by 10 bases, with 10 bases left in between. The CDR3 consists of 11 residues. CDR3 bases: TGTGCCAGCAGCCCCCAATGGGAGCAGTTCTTC. Amino acid sequence: CASSPQWEQFF.